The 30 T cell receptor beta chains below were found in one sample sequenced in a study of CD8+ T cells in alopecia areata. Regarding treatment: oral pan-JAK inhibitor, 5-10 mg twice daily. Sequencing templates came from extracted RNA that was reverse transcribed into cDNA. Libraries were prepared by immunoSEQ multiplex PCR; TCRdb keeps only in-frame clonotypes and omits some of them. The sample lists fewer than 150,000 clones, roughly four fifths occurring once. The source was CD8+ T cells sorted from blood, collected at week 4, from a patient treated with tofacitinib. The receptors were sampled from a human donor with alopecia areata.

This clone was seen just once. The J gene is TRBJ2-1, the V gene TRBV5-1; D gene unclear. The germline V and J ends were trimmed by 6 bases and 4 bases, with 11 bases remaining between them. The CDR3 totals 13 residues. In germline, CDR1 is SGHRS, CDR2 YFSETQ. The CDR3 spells CASKQRPYNEQFF. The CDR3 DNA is TGCGCCAGCAAACAGCGTCCATACAATGAGCAGTTCTTC.

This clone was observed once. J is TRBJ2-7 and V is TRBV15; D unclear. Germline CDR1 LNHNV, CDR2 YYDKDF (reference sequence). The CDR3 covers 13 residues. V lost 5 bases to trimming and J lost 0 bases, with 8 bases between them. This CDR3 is CATSPPASYEQYF. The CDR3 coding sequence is TGTGCCACCAGCCCGCCAGCCTCCTACGAGCAGTACTTC.

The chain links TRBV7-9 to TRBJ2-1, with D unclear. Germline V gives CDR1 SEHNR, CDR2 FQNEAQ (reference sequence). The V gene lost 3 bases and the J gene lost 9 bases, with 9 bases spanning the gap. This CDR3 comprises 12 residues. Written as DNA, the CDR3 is TGTGCCAGCAGCTTCCCACTAAGTGAGCAGTTCTTC. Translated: CASSFPLSEQFF.

The CDR3 here is CASSLTLGATSEKLFF. The CDR3 region has the DNA TGTGCCAGCAGCTTGACTCTAGGGGCGACGAGTGAAAAACTGTTTTTT. V is TRBV7-2 and J is TRBJ1-4; D perhaps matches TRBD1 (5 bases). V dropped 3 bases and J dropped 7 bases, with 18 bases sitting between them. Germline values: CDR1 SGHTA, CDR2 FQGNSA. CDR3 size: 16 residues. The full variable domain, its missing parts supplied by reference TRBV7-2 and TRBJ1-4, is GAGVSQSPSNKVTEKGKDVELRCDPISGHTALYWYRQSLGQGLEFLIYFQGNSAPDKSGLPSDRFSAERTGGSVSTLTIQRTQQEDSAVYLCASSLTLGATSEKLFFGSGTQLSVL.

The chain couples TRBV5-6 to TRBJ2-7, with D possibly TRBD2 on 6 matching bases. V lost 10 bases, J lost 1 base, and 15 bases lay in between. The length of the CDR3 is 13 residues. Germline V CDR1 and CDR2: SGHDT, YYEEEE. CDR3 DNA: TGTGCCTCGAGTTGGGGGGTTTCCTACGAGCAGTACTTC. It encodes CASSWGVSYEQYF.

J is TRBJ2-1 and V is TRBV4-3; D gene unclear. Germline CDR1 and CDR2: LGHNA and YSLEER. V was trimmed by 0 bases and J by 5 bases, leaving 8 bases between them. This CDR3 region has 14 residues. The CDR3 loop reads CASSQESIHNEQFF. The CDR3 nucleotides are TGCGCCAGCAGCCAAGAGTCTATCCACAATGAGCAGTTCTTC.

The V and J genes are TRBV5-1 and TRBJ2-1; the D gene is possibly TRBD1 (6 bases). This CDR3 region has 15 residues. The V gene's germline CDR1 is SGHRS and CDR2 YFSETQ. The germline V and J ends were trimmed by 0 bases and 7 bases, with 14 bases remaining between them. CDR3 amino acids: CASSLARGLKNEQFF. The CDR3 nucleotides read TGCGCCAGCAGCTTGGCGAGGGGGTTGAAAAATGAGCAGTTCTTC.

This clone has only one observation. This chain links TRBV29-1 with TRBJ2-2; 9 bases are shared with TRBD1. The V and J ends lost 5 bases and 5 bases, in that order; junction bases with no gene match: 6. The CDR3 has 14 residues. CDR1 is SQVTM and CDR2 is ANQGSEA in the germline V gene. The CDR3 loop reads CSVNGQGRTGELFF. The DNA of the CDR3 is TGCAGCGTTAACGGACAGGGGAGGACCGGGGAGCTGTTTTTT.

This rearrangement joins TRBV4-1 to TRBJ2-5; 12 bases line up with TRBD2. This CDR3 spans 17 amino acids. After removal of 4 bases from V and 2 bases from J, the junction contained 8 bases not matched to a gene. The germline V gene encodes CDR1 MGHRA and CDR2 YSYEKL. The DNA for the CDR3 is TGCGCCAGCAGCCCCCGGTTTCTAGCGGGGGGGCAAGAGACCCAGTACTTC. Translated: CASSPRFLAGGQETQYF.

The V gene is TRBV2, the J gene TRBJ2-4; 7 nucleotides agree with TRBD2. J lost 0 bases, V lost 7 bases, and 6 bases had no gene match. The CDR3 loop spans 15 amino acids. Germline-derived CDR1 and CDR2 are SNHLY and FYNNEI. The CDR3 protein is CASTYRGGAKNIQYF. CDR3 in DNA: TGTGCCAGCACGTACCGCGGGGGAGCCAAAAACATTCAGTACTTC.

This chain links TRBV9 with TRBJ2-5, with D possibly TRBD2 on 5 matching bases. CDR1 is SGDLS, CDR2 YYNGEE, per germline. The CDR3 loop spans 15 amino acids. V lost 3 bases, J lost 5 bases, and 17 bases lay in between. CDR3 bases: TGTGCCAGCAGCGACGACGGATCAAGAGGGGAGACCCAGTACTTC. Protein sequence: CASSDDGSRGETQYF.

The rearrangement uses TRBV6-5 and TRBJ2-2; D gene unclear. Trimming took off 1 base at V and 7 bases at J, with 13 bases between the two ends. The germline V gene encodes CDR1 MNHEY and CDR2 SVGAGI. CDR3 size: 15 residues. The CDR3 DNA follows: TGTGCCAGCAGTTACTACTTAAACGGTGGCGGGGAGCTGTTTTTT. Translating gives CASSYYLNGGGELFF.

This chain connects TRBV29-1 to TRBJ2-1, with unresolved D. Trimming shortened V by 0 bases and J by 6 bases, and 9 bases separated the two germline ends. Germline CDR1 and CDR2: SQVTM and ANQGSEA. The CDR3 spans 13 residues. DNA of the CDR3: TGCAGCGTTGAAGATAGCACGACCAATGAGCAGTTCTTC. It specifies CSVEDSTTNEQFF.

The CDR3 region is CASSQDRDRVYYEQYF. The DNA of the CDR3 is TGCGCCAGCAGCCAAGATCGGGACAGGGTATACTACGAGCAGTACTTC. The chain links TRBV4-3 to TRBJ2-7, with 9 bases matching TRBD1. CDR3 size: 16 residues. V shed 0 bases and J 3 bases; nucleotides not matched to a gene: 6. Per the germline V gene, CDR1 is LGHNA and CDR2 is YSLEER.

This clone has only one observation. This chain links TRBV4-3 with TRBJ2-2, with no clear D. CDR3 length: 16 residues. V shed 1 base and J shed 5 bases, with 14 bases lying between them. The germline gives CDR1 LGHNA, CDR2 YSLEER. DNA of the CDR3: TGCGCCAGCAGCCAAGTAGGCCCGAAAGGAACCGGGGAGCTGTTTTTT. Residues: CASSQVGPKGTGELFF.

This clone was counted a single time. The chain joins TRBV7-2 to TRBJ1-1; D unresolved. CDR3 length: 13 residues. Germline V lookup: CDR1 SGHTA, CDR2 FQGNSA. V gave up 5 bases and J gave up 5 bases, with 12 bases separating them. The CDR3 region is CASSLSTGTEAFF. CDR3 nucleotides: TGTGCCAGCAGCCTAAGTACTGGAACTGAAGCTTTCTTT.

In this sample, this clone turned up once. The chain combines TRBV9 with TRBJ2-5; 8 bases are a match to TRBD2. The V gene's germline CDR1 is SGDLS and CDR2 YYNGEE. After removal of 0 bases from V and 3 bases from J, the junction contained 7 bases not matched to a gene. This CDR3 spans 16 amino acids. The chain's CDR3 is CASSVASGSFEETQYF. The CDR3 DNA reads TGTGCCAGCAGCGTAGCCAGCGGGAGCTTCGAAGAGACCCAGTACTTC.

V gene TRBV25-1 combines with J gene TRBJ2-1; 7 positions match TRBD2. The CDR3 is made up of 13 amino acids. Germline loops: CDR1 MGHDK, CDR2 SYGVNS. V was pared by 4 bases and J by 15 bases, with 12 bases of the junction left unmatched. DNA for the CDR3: TGTGCCAGCAGTGCTCGGGACTACCGGGCCCTGTTCTTC. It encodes CASSARDYRALFF. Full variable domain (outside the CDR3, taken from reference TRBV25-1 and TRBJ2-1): EADIYQTPRYLVIGTGKKITLECSQTMGHDKMYWYQQDPGMELHLIHYSYGVNSTEKGDLSSESTVSRIRTEHFPLTLESARPSHTSQYLCASSARDYRALFFGPGTRLTVL.

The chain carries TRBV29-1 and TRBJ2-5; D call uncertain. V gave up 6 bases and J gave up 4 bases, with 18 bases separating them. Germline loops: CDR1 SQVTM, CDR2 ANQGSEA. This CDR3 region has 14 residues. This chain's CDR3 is CSVPDGKWSETQYF. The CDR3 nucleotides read TGCAGCGTCCCTGACGGAAAATGGTCAGAGACCCAGTACTTC.

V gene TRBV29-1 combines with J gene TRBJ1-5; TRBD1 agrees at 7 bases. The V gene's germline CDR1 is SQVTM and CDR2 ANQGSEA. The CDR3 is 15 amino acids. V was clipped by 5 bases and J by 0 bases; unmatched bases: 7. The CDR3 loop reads CSVKGGYDSNQPQHF. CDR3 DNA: TGCAGCGTTAAAGGGGGCTACGATAGCAATCAGCCCCAGCATTTT.

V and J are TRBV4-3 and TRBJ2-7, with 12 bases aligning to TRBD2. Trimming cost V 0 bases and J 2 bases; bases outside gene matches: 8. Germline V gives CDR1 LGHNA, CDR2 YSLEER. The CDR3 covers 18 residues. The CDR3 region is CASSQDLASGGGPYEQYF. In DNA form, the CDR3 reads TGCGCCAGCAGCCAAGATTTGGCTAGCGGGGGGGGTCCCTACGAGCAGTACTTC.

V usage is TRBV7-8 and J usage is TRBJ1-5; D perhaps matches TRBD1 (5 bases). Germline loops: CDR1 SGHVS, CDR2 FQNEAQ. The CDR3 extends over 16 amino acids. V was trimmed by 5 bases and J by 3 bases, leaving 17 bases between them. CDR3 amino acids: CASSPFKDITNQPQHF. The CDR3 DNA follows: TGTGCCAGCAGCCCGTTTAAGGACATCACCAATCAGCCCCAGCATTTT.

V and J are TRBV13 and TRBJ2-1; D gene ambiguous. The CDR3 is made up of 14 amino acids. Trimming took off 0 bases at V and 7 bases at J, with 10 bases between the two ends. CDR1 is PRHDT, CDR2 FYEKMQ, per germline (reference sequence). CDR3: CASSLGHGSNEQFF. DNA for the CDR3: TGTGCCAGCAGCTTAGGCCACGGCAGTAATGAGCAGTTCTTC. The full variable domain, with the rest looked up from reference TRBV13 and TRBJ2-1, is AAGVIQSPRHLIKEKRETATLKCYPIPRHDTVYWYQQGPGQDPQFLISFYEKMQSDKGSIPDRFSAQQFSDYHSELNMSSLELGDSALYFCASSLGHGSNEQFFGPGTRLTVL.

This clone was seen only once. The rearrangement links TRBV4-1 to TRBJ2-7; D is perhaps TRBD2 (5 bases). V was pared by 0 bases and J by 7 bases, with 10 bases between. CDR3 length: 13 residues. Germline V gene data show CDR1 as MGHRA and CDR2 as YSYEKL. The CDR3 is CASSQEAPGEQYF. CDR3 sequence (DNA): TGCGCCAGCAGCCAAGAGGCTCCGGGGGAGCAGTACTTC.

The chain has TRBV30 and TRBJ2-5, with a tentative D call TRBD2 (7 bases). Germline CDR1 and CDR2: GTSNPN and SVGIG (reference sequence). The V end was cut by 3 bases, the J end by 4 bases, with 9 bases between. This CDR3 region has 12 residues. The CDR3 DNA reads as TGTGCCTGGAGGGGGGGGCGAGAGACCCAGTACTTC. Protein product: CAWRGGRETQYF.

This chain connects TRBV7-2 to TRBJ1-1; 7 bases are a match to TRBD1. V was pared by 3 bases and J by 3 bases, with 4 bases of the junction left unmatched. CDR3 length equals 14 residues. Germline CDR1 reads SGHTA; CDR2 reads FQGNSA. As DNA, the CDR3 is TGTGCCAGCAGCTTCCGACAGGGATACACTGAAGCTTTCTTT. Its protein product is CASSFRQGYTEAFF.

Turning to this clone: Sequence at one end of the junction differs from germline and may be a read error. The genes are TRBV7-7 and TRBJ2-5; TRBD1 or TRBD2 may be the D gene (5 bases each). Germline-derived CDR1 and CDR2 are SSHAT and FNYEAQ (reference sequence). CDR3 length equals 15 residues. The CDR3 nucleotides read TGTGCTAGCAGCTTAGAGCCGGGACCACAAGAGACCCAGTACTTC. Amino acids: CASSLEPGPQETQYF.

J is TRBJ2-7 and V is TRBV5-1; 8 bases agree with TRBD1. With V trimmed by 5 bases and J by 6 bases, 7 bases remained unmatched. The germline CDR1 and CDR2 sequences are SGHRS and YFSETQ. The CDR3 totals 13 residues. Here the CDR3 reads CASRAQGAAEQYF. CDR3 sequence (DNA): TGCGCCAGCAGGGCGCAGGGGGCTGCCGAGCAGTACTTC.

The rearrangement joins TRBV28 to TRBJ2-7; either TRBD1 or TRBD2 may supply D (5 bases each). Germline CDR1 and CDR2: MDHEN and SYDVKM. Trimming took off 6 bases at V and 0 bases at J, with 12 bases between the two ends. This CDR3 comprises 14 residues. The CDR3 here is CASRGTDSSYEQYF. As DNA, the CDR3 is TGTGCCAGCAGAGGGACCGATAGCTCCTACGAGCAGTACTTC.

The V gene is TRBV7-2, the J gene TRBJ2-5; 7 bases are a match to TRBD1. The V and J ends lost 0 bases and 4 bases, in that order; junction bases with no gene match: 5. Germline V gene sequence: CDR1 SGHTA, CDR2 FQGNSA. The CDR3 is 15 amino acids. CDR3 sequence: CASSLALTGAETQYF. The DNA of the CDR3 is TGTGCCAGCAGCTTAGCGTTAACAGGGGCAGAGACCCAGTACTTC.